This T cell receptor (beta chain) was observed in a study of blood T cell repertoires in COVID-19. CDR3 length: 16 amino acids. V was clipped by 3 bases and J by 3 bases; unmatched bases: 7. Germline lookup yields CDR1 SGHDT and CDR2 YYEEEE. This clone has just a few counts. In the study's own analysis: For nucleated cells, counts were estimated from reference gene primer amplification. Generated by immunoSEQ multiplex PCR, the TCRdb table keeps only in-frame clones and is missing some. V, J and clone size were drawn from that table, and D and trimming were deduced from the DNA. The table has some 98,000 clones, approximately 86% seen once.

The TCR sequence derives from a man between 65 and 85 years old with active or convalescent COVID-19. This chain joins TRBV5-6 and TRBJ2-5; 11 nucleotides line up with TRBD2. Specimen: peripheral blood. The CDR3 is CASSSRTSGFEETQYF. The CDR3 bases are TGTGCCAGCAGCTCGCGGACTAGCGGGTTTGAAGAGACCCAGTACTTC.